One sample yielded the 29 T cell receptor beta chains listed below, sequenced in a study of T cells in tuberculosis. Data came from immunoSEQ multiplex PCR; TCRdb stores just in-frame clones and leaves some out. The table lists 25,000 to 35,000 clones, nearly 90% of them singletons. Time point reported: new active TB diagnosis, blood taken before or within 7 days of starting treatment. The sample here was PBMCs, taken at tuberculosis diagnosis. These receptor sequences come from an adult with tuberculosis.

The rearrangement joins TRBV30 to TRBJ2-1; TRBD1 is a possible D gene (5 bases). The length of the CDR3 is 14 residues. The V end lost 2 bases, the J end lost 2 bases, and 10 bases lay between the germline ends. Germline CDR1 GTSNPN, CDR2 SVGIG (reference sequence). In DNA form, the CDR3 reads TGTGCCTGGAGTTGGGGCCCGACCTACAATGAGCAGTTCTTC. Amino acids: CAWSWGPTYNEQFF.

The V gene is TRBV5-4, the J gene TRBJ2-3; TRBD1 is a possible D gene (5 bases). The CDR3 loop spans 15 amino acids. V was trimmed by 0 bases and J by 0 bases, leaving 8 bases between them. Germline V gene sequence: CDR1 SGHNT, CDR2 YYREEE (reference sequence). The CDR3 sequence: CASSLEQGSTDTQYF. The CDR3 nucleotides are TGTGCCAGCAGCTTGGAGCAGGGTAGCACAGATACGCAGTATTTT.

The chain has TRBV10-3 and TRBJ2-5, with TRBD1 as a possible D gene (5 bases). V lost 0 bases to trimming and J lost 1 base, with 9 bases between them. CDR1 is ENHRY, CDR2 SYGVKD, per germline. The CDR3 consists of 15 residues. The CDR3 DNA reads TGTGCCATCAGTGAGTCTCCCGACAGCCAAGAGACCCAGTACTTC. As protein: CAISESPDSQETQYF.

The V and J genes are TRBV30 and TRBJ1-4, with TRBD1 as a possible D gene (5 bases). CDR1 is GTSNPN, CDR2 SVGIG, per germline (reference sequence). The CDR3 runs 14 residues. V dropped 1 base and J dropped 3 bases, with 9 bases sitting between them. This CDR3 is CAWSAGSANEKLFF. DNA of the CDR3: TGTGCCTGGAGTGCAGGGTCGGCTAATGAAAAACTGTTTTTT.

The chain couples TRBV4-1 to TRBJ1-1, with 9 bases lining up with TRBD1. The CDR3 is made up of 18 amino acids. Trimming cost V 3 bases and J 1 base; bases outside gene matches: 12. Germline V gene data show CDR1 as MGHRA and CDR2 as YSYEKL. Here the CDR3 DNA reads TGCGCCAGCAGCCATTTTACCGGGACAGGGTCCCCGAACACTGAAGCTTTCTTT. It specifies CASSHFTGTGSPNTEAFF.

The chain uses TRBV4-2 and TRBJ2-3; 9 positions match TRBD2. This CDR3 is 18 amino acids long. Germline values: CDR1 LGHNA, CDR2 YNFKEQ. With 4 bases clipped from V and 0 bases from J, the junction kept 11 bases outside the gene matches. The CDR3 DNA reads TGTGCCAGCAGCCTCGGTAAGCGGCGGGGGGGAAGCACAGATACGCAGTATTTT. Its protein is CASSLGKRRGGSTDTQYF.

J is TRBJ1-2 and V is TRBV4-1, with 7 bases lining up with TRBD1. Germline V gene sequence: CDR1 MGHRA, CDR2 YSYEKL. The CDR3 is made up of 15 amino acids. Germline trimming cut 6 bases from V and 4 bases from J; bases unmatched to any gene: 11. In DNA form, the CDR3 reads TGCGCCAGCAGGGAGACAGGGTCGGCTGGCTATGGCTACACCTTC. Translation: CASRETGSAGYGYTF.

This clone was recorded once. The CDR3 DNA reads TGTGCCAGCAGATTCCCGACAGGGTTCTATGGCTACACCTTC. Amino acids: CASRFPTGFYGYTF. This sequence joins TRBV2 and TRBJ1-2; the match to TRBD1 covers 7 bases. Trimming removed 6 bases from V and 4 bases from J; junction bases left unmatched: 8. Germline CDR1 SNHLY, CDR2 FYNNEI. CDR3 length: 14 amino acids.

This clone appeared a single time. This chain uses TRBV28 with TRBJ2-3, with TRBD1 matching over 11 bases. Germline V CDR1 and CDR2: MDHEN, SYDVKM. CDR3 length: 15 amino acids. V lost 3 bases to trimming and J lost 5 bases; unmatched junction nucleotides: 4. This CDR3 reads CASSFVGQGGDTQYF. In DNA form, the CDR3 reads TGTGCCAGCAGTTTTGTGGGACAGGGGGGAGATACGCAGTATTTT.

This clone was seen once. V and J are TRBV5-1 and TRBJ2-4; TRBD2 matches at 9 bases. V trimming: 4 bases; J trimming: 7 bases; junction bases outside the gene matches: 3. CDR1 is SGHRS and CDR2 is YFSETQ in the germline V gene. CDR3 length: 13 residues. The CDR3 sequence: CASSTGLANIQYF. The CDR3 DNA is TGCGCCAGCAGCACGGGACTAGCTAACATTCAGTACTTC. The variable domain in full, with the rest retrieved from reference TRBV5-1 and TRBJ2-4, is KAGVTQTPRYLIKTRGQQVTLSCSPISGHRSVSWYQQTPGQGLQFLFEYFSETQRNKGNFPGRFSGRQFSNSRSEMNVSTLELGDSALYLCASSTGLANIQYFGAGTRLSVL.

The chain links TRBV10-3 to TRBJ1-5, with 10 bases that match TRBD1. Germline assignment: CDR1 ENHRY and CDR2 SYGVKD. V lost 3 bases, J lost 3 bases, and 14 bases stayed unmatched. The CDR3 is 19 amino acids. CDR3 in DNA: TGTGCCATCAGTGACCCGGGACAGGGGCTAACCTTGCTCAATCAGCCCCAGCATTTT. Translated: CAISDPGQGLTLLNQPQHF.

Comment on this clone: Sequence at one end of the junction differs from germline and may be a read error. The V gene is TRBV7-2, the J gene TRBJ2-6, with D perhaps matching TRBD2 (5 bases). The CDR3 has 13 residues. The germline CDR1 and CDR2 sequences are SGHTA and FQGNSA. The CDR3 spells CASSLALVEHGAF. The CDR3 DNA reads TGTGCCAGCAGCTTAGCGTTAGTGGAGCACGGGGCTTTC.

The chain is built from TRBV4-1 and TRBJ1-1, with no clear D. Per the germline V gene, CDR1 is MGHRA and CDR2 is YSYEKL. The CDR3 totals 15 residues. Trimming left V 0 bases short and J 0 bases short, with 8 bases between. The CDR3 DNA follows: TGCGCCAGCAGCCAAGAATCGGGGATGAACACTGAAGCTTTCTTT. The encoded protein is CASSQESGMNTEAFF.

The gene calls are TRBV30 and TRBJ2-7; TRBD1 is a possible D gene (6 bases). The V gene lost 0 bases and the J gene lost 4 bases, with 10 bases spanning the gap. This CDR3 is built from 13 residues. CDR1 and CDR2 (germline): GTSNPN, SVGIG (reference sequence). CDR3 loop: CAWSVGQTYEQYF. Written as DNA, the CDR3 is TGTGCCTGGAGTGTAGGACAGACATACGAGCAGTACTTC. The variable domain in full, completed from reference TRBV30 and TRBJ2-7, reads SQTIHQWPATLVQPVGSPLSLECTVEGTSNPNLYWYRQAAGRGLQLLFYSVGIGQISSEVPQNLSASRPQDRQFILSSKKLLLSDSGFYLCAWSVGQTYEQYFGPGTRLTVT.

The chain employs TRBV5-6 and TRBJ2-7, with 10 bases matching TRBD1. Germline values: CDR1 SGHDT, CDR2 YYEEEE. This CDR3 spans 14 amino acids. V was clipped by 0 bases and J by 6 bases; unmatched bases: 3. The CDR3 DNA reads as TGTGCCAGCAGCTTGGGACAGGGGGCCACCGAGCAGTACTTC. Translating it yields CASSLGQGATEQYF.

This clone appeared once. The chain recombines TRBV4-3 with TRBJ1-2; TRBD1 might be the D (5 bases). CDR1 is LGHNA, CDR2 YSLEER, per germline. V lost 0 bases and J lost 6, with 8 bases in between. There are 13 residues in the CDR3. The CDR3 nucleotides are TGCGCCAGCAGCCAAGATAGCAGGGATGGCTACACCTTC. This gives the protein CASSQDSRDGYTF.

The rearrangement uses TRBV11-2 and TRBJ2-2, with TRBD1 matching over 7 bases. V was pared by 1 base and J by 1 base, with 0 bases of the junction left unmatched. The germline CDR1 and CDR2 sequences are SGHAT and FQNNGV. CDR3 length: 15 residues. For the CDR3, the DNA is TGTGCCAGCAGCTTAGGGACAGGGAACACCGGGGAGCTGTTTTTT. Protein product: CASSLGTGNTGELFF.

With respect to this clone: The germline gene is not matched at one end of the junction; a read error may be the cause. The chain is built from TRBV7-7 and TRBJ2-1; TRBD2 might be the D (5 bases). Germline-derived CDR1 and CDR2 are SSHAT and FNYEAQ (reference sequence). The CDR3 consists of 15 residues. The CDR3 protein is CASSSQASPYNEQFF. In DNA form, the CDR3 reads TGTGCTAGCAGCTCTCAGGCTAGCCCTTACAATGAGCAGTTCTTC.

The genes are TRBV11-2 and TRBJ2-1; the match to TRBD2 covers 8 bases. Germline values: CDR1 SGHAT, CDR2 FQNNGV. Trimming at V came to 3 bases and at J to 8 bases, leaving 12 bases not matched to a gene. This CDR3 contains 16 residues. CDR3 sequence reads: CASSFTSGTSPDEQFF. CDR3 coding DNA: TGTGCCAGCAGCTTCACCTCGGGGACTAGTCCCGATGAGCAGTTCTTC.

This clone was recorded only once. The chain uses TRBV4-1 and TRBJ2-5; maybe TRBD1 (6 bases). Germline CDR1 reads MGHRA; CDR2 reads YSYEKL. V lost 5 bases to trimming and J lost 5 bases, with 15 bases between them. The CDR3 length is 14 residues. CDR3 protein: CASSAGGQGETQYF. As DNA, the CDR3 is TGCGCCAGCAGCGCTGGTGGGCAGGGGGAGACCCAGTACTTC.

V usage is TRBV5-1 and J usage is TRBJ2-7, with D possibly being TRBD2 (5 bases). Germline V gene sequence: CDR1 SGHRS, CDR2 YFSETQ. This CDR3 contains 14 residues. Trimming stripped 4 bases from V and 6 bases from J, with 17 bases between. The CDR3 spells CASSPTRVLSEQYF. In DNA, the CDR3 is TGCGCCAGCAGCCCGACGAGGGTGCTCTCCGAGCAGTACTTC.

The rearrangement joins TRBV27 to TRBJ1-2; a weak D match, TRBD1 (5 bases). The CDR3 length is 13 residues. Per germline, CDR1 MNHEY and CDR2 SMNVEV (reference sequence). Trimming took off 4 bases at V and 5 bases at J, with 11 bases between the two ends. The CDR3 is CASSSGGWYGYTF. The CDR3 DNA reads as TGTGCCAGCAGTTCGGGGGGTTGGTATGGCTACACCTTC.

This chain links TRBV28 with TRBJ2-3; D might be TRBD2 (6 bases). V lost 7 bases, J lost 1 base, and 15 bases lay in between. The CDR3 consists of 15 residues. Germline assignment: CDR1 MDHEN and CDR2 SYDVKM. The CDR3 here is CASTPTGEGTDTQYF. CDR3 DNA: TGTGCCAGCACCCCGACCGGGGAGGGCACAGATACGCAGTATTTT.

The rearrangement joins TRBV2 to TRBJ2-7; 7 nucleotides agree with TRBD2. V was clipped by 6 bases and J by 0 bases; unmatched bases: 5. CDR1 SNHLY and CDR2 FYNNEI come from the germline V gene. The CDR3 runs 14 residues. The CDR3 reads CASSPGTNSYEQYF. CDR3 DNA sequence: TGTGCCAGCAGCCCTGGGACTAACTCCTACGAGCAGTACTTC.

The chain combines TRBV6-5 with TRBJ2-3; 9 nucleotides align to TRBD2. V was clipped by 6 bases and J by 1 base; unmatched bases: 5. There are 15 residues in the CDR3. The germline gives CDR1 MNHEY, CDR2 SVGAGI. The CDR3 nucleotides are TGTGCCAGCAGCTCAACTAGCGGGCGCACAGATACGCAGTATTTT. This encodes CASSSTSGRTDTQYF.

The CDR3 DNA is TGTGCCAGCAGTGGGCCCGCCGCCGGGACTGAAGCTTTCTTT. Protein: CASSGPAAGTEAFF. The chain carries TRBV2 and TRBJ1-1; no clear D gene. The germline V gene encodes CDR1 SNHLY and CDR2 FYNNEI. The CDR3 length is 14 residues. The V end was cut by 4 bases, the J end by 5 bases, with 14 bases between.

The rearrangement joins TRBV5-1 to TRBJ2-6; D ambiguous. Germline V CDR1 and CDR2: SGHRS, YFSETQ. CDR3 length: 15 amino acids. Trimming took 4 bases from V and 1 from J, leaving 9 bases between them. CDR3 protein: CASSPGGSGANVLTF. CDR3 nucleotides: TGCGCCAGCAGCCCAGGTGGGTCTGGGGCCAACGTCCTGACTTTC.

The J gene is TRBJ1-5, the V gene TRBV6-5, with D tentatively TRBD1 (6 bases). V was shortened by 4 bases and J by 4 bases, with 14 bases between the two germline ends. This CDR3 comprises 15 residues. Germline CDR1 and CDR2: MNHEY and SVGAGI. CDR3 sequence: CASSSPRQGNQPQHF. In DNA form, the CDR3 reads TGTGCCAGCAGTTCCCCGAGGCAGGGGAATCAGCCCCAGCATTTT.

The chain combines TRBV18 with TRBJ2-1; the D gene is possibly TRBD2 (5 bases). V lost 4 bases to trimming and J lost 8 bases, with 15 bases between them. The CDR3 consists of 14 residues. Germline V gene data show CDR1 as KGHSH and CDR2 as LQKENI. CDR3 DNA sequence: TGTGCCAGCTCACAGGACCCGGGCGGGTATGAGCAGTTCTTC. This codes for CASSQDPGGYEQFF.